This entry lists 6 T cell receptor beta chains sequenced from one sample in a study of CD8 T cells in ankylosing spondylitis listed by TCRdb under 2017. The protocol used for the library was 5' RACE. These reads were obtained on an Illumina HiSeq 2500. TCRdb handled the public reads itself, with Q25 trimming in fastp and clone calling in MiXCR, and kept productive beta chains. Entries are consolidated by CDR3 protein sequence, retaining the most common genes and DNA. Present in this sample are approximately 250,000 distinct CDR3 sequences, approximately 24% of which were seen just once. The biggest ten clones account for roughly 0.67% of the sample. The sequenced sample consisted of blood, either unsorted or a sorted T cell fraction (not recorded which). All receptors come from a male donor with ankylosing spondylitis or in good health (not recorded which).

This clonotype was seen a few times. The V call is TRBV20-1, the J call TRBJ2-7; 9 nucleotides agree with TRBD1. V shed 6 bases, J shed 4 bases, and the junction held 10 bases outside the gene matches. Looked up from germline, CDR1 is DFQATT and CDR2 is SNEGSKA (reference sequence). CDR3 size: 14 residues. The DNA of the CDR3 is TGCAGTGCCACAGCCGGGACAGGGATGTACGAGCAGTACTTC. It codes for CSATAGTGMYEQYF.

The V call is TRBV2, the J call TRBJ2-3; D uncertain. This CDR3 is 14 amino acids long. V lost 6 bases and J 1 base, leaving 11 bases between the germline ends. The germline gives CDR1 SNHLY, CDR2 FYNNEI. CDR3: CASSKDGGTDTQYF. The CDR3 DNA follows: TGTGCCAGCAGCAAGGATGGAGGCACAGATACGCAGTATTTT.

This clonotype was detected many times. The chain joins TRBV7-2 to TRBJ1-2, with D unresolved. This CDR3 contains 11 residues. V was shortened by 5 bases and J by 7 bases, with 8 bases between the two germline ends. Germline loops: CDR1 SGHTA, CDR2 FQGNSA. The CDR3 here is CASSRGFGYTF. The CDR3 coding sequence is TGTGCCAGCAGCCGTGGGTTTGGCTACACCTTC. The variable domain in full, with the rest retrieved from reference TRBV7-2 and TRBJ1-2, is GAGVSQSPSNKVTEKGKDVELRCDPISGHTALYWYRQSLGQGLEFLIYFQGNSAPDKSGLPSDRFSAERTGGSVSTLTIQRTQQEDSAVYLCASSRGFGYTFGSGTRLTVV.

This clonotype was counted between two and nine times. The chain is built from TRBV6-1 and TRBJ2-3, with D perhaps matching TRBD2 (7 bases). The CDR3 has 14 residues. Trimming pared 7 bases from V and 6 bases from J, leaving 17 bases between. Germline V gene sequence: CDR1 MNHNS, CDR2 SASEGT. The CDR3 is CASKRGPGEDTQYF. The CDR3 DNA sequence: TGTGCCAGCAAGCGGGGACCAGGGGAGGATACGCAGTATTTT.

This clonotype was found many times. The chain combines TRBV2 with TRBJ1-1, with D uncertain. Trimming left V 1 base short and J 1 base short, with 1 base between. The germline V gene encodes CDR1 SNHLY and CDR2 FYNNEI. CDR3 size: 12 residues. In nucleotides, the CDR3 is TGTGCCAGCAGTGAAGGGAACACTGAAGCTTTCTTT. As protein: CASSEGNTEAFF.

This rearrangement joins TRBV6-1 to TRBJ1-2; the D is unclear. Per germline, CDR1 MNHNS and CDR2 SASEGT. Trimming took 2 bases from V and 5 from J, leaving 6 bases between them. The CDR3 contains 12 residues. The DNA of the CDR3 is TGTGCCAGCAGTGAACGGGGATATGGCTACACCTTC. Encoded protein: CASSERGYGYTF.